Listed here are 32 T cell receptor beta chains from one sample, sequenced in a study of shared clonotypes between healthy human individuals. Produced via immunoSEQ multiplex PCR; TCRdb's table is partial and in-frame only. The sample lists around 2,000,000 clones, about 95% occurring once. Naive CD8 cells, CD45RO-negative and positively selected for CCR7, excluded terminally differentiated effector memory CD45RA+ cells. Specimen: naive CD8+ T cells sorted from blood. The source of these receptors is a man between 18 and 29 years old in good health.

The V and J genes are TRBV6-5 and TRBJ1-2, with D unclear. This CDR3 has 14 residues. Trimming took 5 bases from V and 5 from J, leaving 15 bases between them. Germline V gene lookup returns CDR1 MNHEY and CDR2 SVGAGI. The CDR3: CASSPLGPLYGYTF. CDR3 sequence (DNA): TGTGCCAGCAGTCCGTTGGGCCCCTTATATGGCTACACCTTC.

The chain links TRBV7-6 to TRBJ1-6; 9 nucleotides agree with TRBD1. V shed 1 base and J 14 bases; nucleotides not matched to a gene: 21. This CDR3 is built from 19 residues. Germline CDR1 reads SGHVS; CDR2 reads FNYEAQ. CDR3 bases: TGTGCCAGCAGCTTAGGGCGTCCCGGGACAGGGCCGGGATGGGATTCCCTCCACTTT. Protein product: CASSLGRPGTGPGWDSLHF.

This chain joins TRBV10-3 and TRBJ1-6; D may be TRBD1 (5 bases). Germline CDR1 reads ENHRY; CDR2 reads SYGVKD. This CDR3 has 17 amino acids. V lost 10 bases to trimming and J lost 4 bases, with 23 bases between them. CDR3 protein: CATTFGIGQDYNSPLHF. The CDR3 nucleotides are TGTGCCACCACATTCGGGATAGGACAAGATTATAATTCACCCCTCCACTTT.

This clone appeared once. The gene calls are TRBV5-4 and TRBJ2-3; 11 nucleotides align to TRBD2. The junction had 5 bases not matched to a gene; V was cut back by 5 bases and J by 3 bases. The CDR3 runs 15 residues. Germline loops: CDR1 SGHNT, CDR2 YYREEE (reference sequence). The CDR3 region is CASSYSGGATDTQYF. CDR3 nucleotide sequence: TGTGCCAGCAGTTATAGCGGGGGGGCAACAGATACGCAGTATTTT.

The chain is built from TRBV6-6 and TRBJ2-5; unclear D gene. The V gene's germline CDR1 is MNHNY and CDR2 SVGAGI (reference sequence). The CDR3 length is 12 residues. Trimming cost V 2 bases and J 9 bases, with 10 bases left between them. The CDR3 bases are TGTGCCAGCAGTTACGCACTGCCGGCCCAGTACTTC. Translating gives CASSYALPAQYF.

The chain couples TRBV7-9 to TRBJ2-1; 10 positions agree with TRBD2. The CDR3 contains 15 residues. V lost 4 bases to trimming and J lost 10 bases; unmatched junction nucleotides: 10. Germline CDR1 is SEHNR and CDR2 is FQNEAQ (reference sequence). CDR3 coding DNA: TGTGCCAGCAGCTCCGGACTAGCGGTGGCGTCGGAGCAGTTCTTC. Amino acids: CASSSGLAVASEQFF.

Notes on this clone: The same CDR3 arises from other DNA sequences in this sample as well. The chain carries TRBV4-1 and TRBJ2-5; D is perhaps TRBD2 (7 bases). The length of the CDR3 is 15 residues. Trimming left V 0 bases short and J 1 base short, with 9 bases between. Germline CDR1 reads MGHRA; CDR2 reads YSYEKL. The CDR3 sequence is CASSQDRGGQETQYF. For the CDR3, the DNA is TGCGCCAGCAGCCAAGATAGGGGGGGCCAAGAGACCCAGTACTTC.

A remark on this clone: Other DNA sequences from this sample encode an identical CDR3 as well. The chain links TRBV28 to TRBJ2-5, with unresolved D. Germline assignment: CDR1 MDHEN and CDR2 SYDVKM. V gave up 3 bases and J gave up 5 bases, with 4 bases separating them. The CDR3 length is 11 residues. The CDR3 here is CASSLAETQYF. The CDR3 DNA follows: TGTGCCAGCAGTTTGGCGGAGACCCAGTACTTC. Full variable domain (outside the CDR3, taken from reference TRBV28 and TRBJ2-5): DVKVTQSSRYLVKRTGEKVFLECVQDMDHENMFWYRQDPGLGLRLIYFSYDVKMKEKGDIPEGYSVSREKKERFSLILESASTNQTSMYLCASSLAETQYFGPGTRLLVL.

This sequence joins TRBV10-2 and TRBJ2-3, with 9 bases identical to TRBD2. CDR3 length: 16 residues. From germline, CDR1 is WSHSY and CDR2 SAAADI. The J segment lost 7 bases and the V segment lost 0 bases, leaving 8 bases of the junction unmatched. CDR3 region: CASSESVAGALNTQYF. The CDR3 DNA sequence: TGCGCCAGCAGTGAGTCCGTAGCGGGAGCCCTTAATACGCAGTATTTT.

Only a few counts were recorded for this clone. The junction departs from germline at one end; a sequencing error may be responsible. V and J are TRBV4-1 and TRBJ1-2; D is possibly TRBD1 (5 bases). The CDR3 runs 12 residues. Germline CDR1 and CDR2: MGHRA and YSYEKL. The DNA of the CDR3 is TGCGCCAGCAGCAGGGGAAACTCTGGCTACACCTTC. Translating gives CASSRGNSGYTF.

This CDR3 is CASSAGTMNEQFF. Written as DNA, the CDR3 is TGTGCCAGCAGCGCAGGGACCATGAATGAGCAGTTCTTC. J is TRBJ2-1 and V is TRBV11-1, with D perhaps being TRBD1 or TRBD2 (5 bases each). Trimming left V 5 bases short and J 7 bases short, with 12 bases between. Germline CDR1 reads SGHAT; CDR2 reads FQDESV (reference sequence). The CDR3 runs 13 residues.

As for this clone: Other DNA sequences in the same sample also yield this CDR3. The V and J genes are TRBV19 and TRBJ1-1; 7 bases agree with TRBD1. V shed 5 bases and J 3 bases; nucleotides not matched to a gene: 3. The germline V gene has CDR1 LNHDA and CDR2 SQIVND (reference sequence). CDR3 length: 13 amino acids. The CDR3 reads CASSPQGDTEAFF. The CDR3, as DNA: TGTGCCAGTAGTCCTCAGGGGGACACTGAAGCTTTCTTT.

This sequence joins TRBV28 and TRBJ2-7, with TRBD1 matching 7 bases. Trimming removed 5 bases from V and 3 bases from J; junction bases left unmatched: 4. The CDR3 contains 13 residues. Germline CDR1 MDHEN, CDR2 SYDVKM. CDR3: CASSVNRGYEQYF. The DNA for the CDR3 is TGTGCCAGCAGTGTCAACAGGGGCTACGAGCAGTACTTC.

The chain links TRBV5-6 to TRBJ1-2; 9 bases are a match to TRBD1. This CDR3 is built from 15 residues. The J segment lost 4 bases and the V segment lost 6 bases, leaving 10 bases of the junction unmatched. Germline assignment: CDR1 SGHDT and CDR2 YYEEEE. The CDR3 loop is CASIPRTGVSYGYTF. The CDR3 bases are TGTGCCAGCATCCCCCGGACAGGGGTTTCCTATGGCTACACCTTC.

This sequence joins TRBV15 and TRBJ2-1; 9 bases fit TRBD2. The CDR3 totals 16 residues. CDR1 and CDR2 from the germline V gene are LNHNV and YYDKDF (reference sequence). With 5 bases clipped from V and 8 bases from J, the junction kept 13 bases outside the gene matches. CDR3 sequence: CATSGKPGLATDEQFF. As DNA, the CDR3 is TGTGCCACCAGCGGAAAGCCGGGACTAGCAACAGATGAGCAGTTCTTC.

In this sample, this clone turned up once. V and J are TRBV27 and TRBJ2-7; 16 bases match TRBD2. CDR1 and CDR2 (germline): MNHEY, SMNVEV (reference sequence). V lost 7 bases to trimming and J lost 5 bases; unmatched junction nucleotides: 8. The CDR3 contains 16 residues. The CDR3: CASTKGTSGGAHEQYF. CDR3 bases: TGTGCCAGCACCAAAGGGACTAGCGGGGGGGCCCACGAGCAGTACTTC.

With respect to this clone: Other DNA sequences in this specimen translate into the identical CDR3. The chain employs TRBV30 and TRBJ1-1; D not resolved. Per germline, CDR1 GTSNPN and CDR2 SVGIG (reference sequence). V lost 1 base, J lost 0 bases, and 3 bases lay in between. The CDR3 has 12 residues. The chain's CDR3 is CAWSDLNTEAFF. The CDR3 nucleotides are TGTGCCTGGAGTGACCTGAACACTGAAGCTTTCTTT.

The chain carries TRBV5-1 and TRBJ2-5; D is uncertain. The CDR3 has 15 amino acids. V dropped 0 bases and J dropped 1 base, with 10 bases sitting between them. Germline CDR1 SGHRS, CDR2 YFSETQ. The CDR3 region has the DNA TGCGCCAGCAGCTTGGAAGGCAACTTCCAAGAGACCCAGTACTTC. It codes for CASSLEGNFQETQYF.

The V gene is TRBV28, the J gene TRBJ2-7; perhaps TRBD2 as D (7 bases). This CDR3 has 14 residues. V dropped 2 bases and J dropped 3 bases, with 11 bases sitting between them. CDR1 and CDR2 from the germline V gene are MDHEN and SYDVKM. The CDR3 DNA is TGTGCCAGCAGTTTACGAGGGGGGGTCTACGAGCAGTACTTC. Protein product: CASSLRGGVYEQYF.

The chain carries TRBV7-9 and TRBJ1-1; D uncertain. Deletions cut 7 bases from V and 5 bases from J, with 14 bases between. The CDR3 has 13 residues. The V gene's germline CDR1 is SEHNR and CDR2 FQNEAQ (reference sequence). The CDR3 reads CASTLGSGTEAFF. DNA of the CDR3: TGTGCCAGCACCCTCGGATCCGGGACTGAAGCTTTCTTT.

This clone was detected only once. In DNA, the CDR3 is TGCGCCAGCAGACCCGGACCAACTTCCTTAGAGACCCAGTACTTC. This sequence encodes CASRPGPTSLETQYF. The chain links TRBV10-2 to TRBJ2-5; D not resolved. Trimming took 6 bases from V and 4 from J, leaving 18 bases between them. This CDR3 region has 15 residues. Germline-derived CDR1 and CDR2 are WSHSY and SAAADI.

The chain couples TRBV9 to TRBJ1-5; D gene unclear. Looked up from germline, CDR1 is SGDLS and CDR2 is YYNGEE. The CDR3 runs 11 residues. Trimming took off 7 bases at V and 3 bases at J, with 5 bases between the two ends. The CDR3 loop reads CASGLNQPQHF. CDR3 DNA sequence: TGTGCCAGCGGCCTCAATCAGCCCCAGCATTTT.

The chain employs TRBV27 and TRBJ2-7; the D is unclear. Germline V gene sequence: CDR1 MNHEY, CDR2 SMNVEV (reference sequence). Between the trimmed V and J ends, which lost 3 bases and 3 bases, there was a span of 12 bases. The CDR3 totals 14 residues. The CDR3 is CASSLNSRFYEQYF. CDR3 coding DNA: TGTGCCAGCAGTTTGAATTCCCGGTTCTACGAGCAGTACTTC.

This sequence joins TRBV27 and TRBJ2-1; D gene ambiguous. This CDR3 spans 16 amino acids. Germline CDR1 MNHEY, CDR2 SMNVEV (reference sequence). V lost 0 bases, J lost 2 bases, and 11 bases lay in between. The DNA for the CDR3 is TGTGCCAGCAGTTTATCGTCCCCGGCAGCCTACAATGAGCAGTTCTTC. Translation gives CASSLSSPAAYNEQFF.

V usage is TRBV5-6 and J usage is TRBJ1-6; the D gene is possibly TRBD1 (6 bases). Germline CDR1 reads SGHDT; CDR2 reads YYEEEE. Trimming cost V 6 bases and J 4 bases, with 17 bases left between them. This CDR3 contains 16 residues. CDR3 in DNA: TGTGCCAGCACTCGTAACCGGGACACTTATAATTCACCCCTCCACTTT. Translation gives CASTRNRDTYNSPLHF.

The genes are TRBV4-3 and TRBJ1-2, with D possibly TRBD1 on 6 matching bases. This CDR3 is built from 14 residues. Germline values: CDR1 LGHNA, CDR2 YSLEER. The V end was cut by 4 bases, the J end by 5 bases, with 14 bases between. The CDR3 loop is CASSPVETGYGYTF. In DNA, the CDR3 is TGCGCCAGCAGCCCCGTAGAGACAGGTTATGGCTACACCTTC.

V gene TRBV10-1 combines with J gene TRBJ2-3; perhaps TRBD2 as D (7 bases). V dropped 3 bases and J dropped 6 bases, with 19 bases sitting between them. There are 16 residues in the CDR3. Germline lookup yields CDR1 WNHNN and CDR2 SYGVQD (reference sequence). In DNA form, the CDR3 reads TGCGCCAGCAGTGATGTGGGGGGGGCCTCGGGTGATACGCAGTATTTT. The encoded protein is CASSDVGGASGDTQYF.

The chain recombines TRBV4-3 with TRBJ2-3, with 11 bases fitting TRBD2. Trimming cost V 7 bases and J 4 bases; bases outside gene matches: 10. Germline CDR1 and CDR2: LGHNA and YSLEER. The CDR3 runs 16 residues. The CDR3 nucleotides are TGCGCCAGCAACCCTACACTAGCGGGAGAAGCAGATACGCAGTATTTT. As protein: CASNPTLAGEADTQYF.

The chain combines TRBV7-2 with TRBJ2-1; weak D call: TRBD2 (6 bases). Germline CDR1 SGHTA, CDR2 FQGNSA. Trimming took off 7 bases at V and 3 bases at J, with 16 bases between the two ends. The length of the CDR3 is 15 residues. Here the CDR3 DNA reads TGTGCCAGCATCCCGGGACTGACCGACTACAATGAGCAGTTCTTC. Translation: CASIPGLTDYNEQFF.

The V and J genes are TRBV6-1 and TRBJ1-2, with 8 bases lining up with TRBD1. Trimming took 8 bases from V and 8 from J; bases not matched to a gene: 7. This CDR3 has 12 residues. The germline gives CDR1 MNHNS, CDR2 SASEGT. CDR3: CASGGQALGYTF. In nucleotides, the CDR3 is TGTGCCAGCGGGGGACAGGCCCTCGGCTACACCTTC.

The genes are TRBV27 and TRBJ2-5; TRBD2 might be the D (5 bases). The end of the DNA aligns better with TRBJ2-7, so the J call may be wrong. Germline values: CDR1 MNHEY, CDR2 SMNVEV (reference sequence). This CDR3 spans 13 amino acids. The CDR3 region has the DNA TGTGCCAGCAGTTTACTCGGGGCCTACGAGCAGTACTTC. Amino acids: CASSLLGAYEQYF.

V is TRBV7-8 and J is TRBJ1-1; D may be TRBD1 (6 bases). V was shortened by 8 bases and J by 4 bases, with 17 bases between the two germline ends. The CDR3 totals 14 residues. Germline V lookup: CDR1 SGHVS, CDR2 FQNEAQ. The CDR3 DNA reads TGTGCCAGCTGTCCTGGGGGGCGAGGCACTGAAGCTTTCTTT. Translation gives CASCPGGRGTEAFF. The full variable domain, its missing parts supplied by reference TRBV7-8 and TRBJ1-1, is GAGVSQSPRYKVAKRGQDVALRCDPISGHVSLFWYQQALGQGPEFLTYFQNEAQLDKSGLPSDRFFAERPEGSVSTLKIQRTQQEDSAVYLCASCPGGRGTEAFFGQGTRLTVV.